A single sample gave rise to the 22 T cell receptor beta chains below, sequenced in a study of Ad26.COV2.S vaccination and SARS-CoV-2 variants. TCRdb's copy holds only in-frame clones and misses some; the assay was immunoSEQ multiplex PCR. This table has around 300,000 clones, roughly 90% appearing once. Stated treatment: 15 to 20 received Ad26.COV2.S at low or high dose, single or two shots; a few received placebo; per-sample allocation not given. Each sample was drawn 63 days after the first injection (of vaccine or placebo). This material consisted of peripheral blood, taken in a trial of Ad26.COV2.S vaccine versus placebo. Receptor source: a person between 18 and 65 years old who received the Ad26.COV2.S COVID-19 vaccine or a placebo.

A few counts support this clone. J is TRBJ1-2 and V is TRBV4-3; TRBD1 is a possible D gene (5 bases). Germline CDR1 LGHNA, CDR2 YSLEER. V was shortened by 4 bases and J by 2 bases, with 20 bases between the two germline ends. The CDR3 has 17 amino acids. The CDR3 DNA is TGCGCCAGCAGCCCCAAGGTGGTTTCGGCAGGGAACTATGGCTACACCTTC. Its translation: CASSPKVVSAGNYGYTF.

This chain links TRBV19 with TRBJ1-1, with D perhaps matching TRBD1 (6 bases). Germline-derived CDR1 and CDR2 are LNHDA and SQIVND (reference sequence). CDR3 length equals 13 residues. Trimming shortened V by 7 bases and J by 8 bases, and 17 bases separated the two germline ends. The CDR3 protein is CASKERIGTEAFF. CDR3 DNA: TGTGCCAGTAAAGAAAGAATAGGGACAGAAGCTTTCTTT.

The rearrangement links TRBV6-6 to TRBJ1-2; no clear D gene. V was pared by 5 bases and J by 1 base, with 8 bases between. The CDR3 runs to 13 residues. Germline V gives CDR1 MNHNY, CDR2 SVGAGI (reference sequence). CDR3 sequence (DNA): TGTGCCAGCAGTCCCTCGGATAACTATGGCTACACCTTC. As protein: CASSPSDNYGYTF.

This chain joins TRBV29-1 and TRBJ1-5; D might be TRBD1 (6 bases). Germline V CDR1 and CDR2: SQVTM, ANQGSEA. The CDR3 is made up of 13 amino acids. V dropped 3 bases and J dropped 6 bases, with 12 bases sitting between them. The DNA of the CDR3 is TGCAGCGTTGATCAGGGGCCGGGTCAGCCCCAGCATTTT. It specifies CSVDQGPGQPQHF.

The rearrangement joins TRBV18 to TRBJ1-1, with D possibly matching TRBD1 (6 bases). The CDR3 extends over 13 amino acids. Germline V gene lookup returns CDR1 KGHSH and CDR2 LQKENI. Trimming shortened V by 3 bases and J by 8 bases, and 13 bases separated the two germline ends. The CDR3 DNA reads TGTGCCAGCTCACCCGGACCTGACAGGGAAGCTTTCTTT. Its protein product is CASSPGPDREAFF.

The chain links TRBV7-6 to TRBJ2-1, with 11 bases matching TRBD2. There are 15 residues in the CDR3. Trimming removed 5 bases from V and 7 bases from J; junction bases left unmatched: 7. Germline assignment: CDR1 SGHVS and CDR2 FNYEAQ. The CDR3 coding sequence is TGTGCCAGCAGCCCCCTAGCGGGAGGAGGAAATGAGCAGTTCTTC. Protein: CASSPLAGGGNEQFF.

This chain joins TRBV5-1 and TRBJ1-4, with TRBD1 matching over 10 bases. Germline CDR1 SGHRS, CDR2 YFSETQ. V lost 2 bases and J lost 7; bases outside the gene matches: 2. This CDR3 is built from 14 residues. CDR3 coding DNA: TGCGCCAGCAGCTTCGGGGACAGGGGTGAAAAACTGTTTTTT. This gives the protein CASSFGDRGEKLFF.

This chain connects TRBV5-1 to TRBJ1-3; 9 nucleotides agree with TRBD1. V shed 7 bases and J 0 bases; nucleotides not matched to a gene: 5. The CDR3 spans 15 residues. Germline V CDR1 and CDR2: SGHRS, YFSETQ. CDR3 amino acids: CASSGTGYSGNTIYF. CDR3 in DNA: TGCGCCAGCTCCGGGACAGGGTACTCTGGAAACACCATATATTTT.

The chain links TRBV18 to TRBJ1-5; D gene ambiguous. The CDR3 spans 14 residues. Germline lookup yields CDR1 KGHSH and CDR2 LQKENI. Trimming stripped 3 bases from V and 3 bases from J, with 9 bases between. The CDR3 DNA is TGTGCCAGCTCACCGGACGTCACCAATCAGCCCCAGCATTTT. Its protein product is CASSPDVTNQPQHF. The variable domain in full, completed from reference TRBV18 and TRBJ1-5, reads NAGVMQNPRHLVRRRGQEARLRCSPMKGHSHVYWYRQLPEEGLKFMVYLQKENIIDESGMPKERFSAEFPKEGPSILRIQQVVRGDSAAYFCASSPDVTNQPQHFGDGTRLSIL.

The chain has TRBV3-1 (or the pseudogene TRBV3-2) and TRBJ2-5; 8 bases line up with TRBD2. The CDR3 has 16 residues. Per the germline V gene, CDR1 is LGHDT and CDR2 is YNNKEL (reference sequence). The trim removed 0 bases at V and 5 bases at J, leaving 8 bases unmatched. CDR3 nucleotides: TGTGCCAGCAGCCAAGAGTTAGCGGGGACCAAGGAGACCCAGTACTTC. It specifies CASSQELAGTKETQYF.

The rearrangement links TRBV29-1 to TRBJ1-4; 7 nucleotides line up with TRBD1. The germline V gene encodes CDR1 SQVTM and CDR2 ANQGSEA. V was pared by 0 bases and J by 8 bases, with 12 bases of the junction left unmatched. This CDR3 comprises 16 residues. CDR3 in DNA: TGCAGCGTTGAAGACCAGACAGGGTTGGGGTCGGAAAAACTGTTTTTT. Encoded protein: CSVEDQTGLGSEKLFF.

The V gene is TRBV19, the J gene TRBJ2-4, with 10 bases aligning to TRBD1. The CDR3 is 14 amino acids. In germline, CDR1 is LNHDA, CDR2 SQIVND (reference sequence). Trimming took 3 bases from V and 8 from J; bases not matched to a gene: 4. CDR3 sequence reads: CASSIGTGADIQYF. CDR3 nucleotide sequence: TGTGCCAGTAGTATCGGGACAGGGGCTGACATTCAGTACTTC.

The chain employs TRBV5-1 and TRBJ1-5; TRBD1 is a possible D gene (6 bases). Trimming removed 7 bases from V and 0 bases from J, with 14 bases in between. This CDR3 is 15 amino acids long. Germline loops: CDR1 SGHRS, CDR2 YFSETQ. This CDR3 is CASAREGGSNQPQHF. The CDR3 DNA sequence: TGCGCCAGCGCGCGGGAGGGGGGTAGCAATCAGCCCCAGCATTTT. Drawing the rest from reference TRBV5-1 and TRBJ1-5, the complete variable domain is KAGVTQTPRYLIKTRGQQVTLSCSPISGHRSVSWYQQTPGQGLQFLFEYFSETQRNKGNFPGRFSGRQFSNSRSEMNVSTLELGDSALYLCASAREGGSNQPQHFGDGTRLSIL.

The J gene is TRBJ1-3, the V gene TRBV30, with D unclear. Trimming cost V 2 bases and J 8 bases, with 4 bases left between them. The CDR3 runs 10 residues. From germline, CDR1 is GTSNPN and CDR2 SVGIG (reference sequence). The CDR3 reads CAWSIDTIYF. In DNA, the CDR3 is TGTGCCTGGAGTATCGACACCATATATTTT.

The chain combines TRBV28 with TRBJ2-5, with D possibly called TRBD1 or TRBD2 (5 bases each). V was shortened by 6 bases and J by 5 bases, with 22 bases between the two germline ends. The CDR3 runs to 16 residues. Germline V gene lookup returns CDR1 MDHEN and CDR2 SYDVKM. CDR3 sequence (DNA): TGTGCCAGCAGCTCTACCGGGACCCAACTCAGGGAGACCCAGTACTTC. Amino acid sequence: CASSSTGTQLRETQYF.

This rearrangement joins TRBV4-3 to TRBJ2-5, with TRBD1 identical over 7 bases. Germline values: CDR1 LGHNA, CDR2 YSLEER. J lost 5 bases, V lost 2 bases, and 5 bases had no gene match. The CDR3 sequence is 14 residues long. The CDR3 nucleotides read TGCGCCAGCAGCCAAAACAGGGGATTGGAGACCCAGTACTTC. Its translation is CASSQNRGLETQYF.

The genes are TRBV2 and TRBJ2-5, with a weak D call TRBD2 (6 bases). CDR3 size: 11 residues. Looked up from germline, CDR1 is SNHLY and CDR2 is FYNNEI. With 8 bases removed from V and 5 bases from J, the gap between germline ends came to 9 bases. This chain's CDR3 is CASGGLETQYF. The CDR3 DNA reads TGTGCCAGCGGGGGACTTGAGACCCAGTACTTC.

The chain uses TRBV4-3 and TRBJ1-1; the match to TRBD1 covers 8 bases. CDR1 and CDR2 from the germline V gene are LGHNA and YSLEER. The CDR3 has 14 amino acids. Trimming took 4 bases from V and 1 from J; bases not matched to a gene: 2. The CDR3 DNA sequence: TGCGCCAGCAGCCGCGACAGGGGGAACACTGAAGCTTTCTTT. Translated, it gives CASSRDRGNTEAFF.

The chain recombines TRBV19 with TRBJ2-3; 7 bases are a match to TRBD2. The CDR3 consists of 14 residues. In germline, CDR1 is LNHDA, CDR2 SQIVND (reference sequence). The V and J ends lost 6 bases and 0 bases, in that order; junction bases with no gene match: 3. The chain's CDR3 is CASREAGSTDTQYF. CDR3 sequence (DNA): TGTGCCAGTAGAGAAGCGGGGAGCACAGATACGCAGTATTTT.

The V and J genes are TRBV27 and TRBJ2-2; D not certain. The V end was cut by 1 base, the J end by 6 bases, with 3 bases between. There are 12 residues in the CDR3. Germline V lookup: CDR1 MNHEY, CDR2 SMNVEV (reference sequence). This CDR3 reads CASSLFPGELFF. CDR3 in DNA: TGTGCCAGCAGTTTATTCCCCGGGGAGCTGTTTTTT.

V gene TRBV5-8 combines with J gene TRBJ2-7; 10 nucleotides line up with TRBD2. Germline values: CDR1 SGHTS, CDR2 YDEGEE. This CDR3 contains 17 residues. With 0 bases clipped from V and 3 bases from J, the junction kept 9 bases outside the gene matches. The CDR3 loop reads CASSLVAGGQAGYEQYV. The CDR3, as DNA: TGTGCCAGCAGCTTGGTAGCGGGAGGCCAGGCTGGCTACGAGCAGTACGTC.

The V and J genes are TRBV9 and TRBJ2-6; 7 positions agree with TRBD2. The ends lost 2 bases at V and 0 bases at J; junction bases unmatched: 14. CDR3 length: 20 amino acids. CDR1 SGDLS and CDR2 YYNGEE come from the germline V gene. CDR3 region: CASSVAAGDLILSGANVLTF. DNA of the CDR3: TGTGCCAGCAGCGTTGCCGCGGGGGACCTCATACTCTCTGGGGCCAACGTCCTGACTTTC.